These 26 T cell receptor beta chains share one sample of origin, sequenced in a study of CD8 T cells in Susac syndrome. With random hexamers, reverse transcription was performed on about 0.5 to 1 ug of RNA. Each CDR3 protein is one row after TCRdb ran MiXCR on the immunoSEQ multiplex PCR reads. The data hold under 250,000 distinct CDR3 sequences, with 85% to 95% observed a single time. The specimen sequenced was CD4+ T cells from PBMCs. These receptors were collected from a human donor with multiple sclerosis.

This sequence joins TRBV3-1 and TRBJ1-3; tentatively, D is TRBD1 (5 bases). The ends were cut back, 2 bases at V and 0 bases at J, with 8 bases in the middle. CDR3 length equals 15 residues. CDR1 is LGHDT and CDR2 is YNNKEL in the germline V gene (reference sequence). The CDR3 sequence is CASSQPRGSGNTIYF. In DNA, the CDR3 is TGTGCCAGCAGCCAACCGAGGGGCTCTGGAAACACCATATATTTT.

The CDR3 spells CASSHPGRAGEQYF. In DNA, the CDR3 is TGTGCCAGCAGCCACCCTGGGAGGGCTGGAGAGCAGTACTTC. V is TRBV7-2 and J is TRBJ2-7; 7 nucleotides line up with TRBD2. The CDR3 extends over 14 amino acids. With V trimmed by 5 bases and J by 7 bases, 11 bases remained unmatched. Germline V lookup: CDR1 SGHTA, CDR2 FQGNSA.

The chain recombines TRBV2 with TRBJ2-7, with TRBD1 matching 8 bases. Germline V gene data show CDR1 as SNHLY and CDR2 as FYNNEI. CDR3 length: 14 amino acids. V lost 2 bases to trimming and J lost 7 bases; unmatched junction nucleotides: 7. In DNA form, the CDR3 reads TGTGCCAGCAGTGAATGGTCAGGGGGCGGTGAGCAGTACGTC. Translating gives CASSEWSGGGEQYV.

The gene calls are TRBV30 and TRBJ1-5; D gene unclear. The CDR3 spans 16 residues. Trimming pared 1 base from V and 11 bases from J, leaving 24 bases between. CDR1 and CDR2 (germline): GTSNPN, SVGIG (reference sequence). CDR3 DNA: TGTGCCTGGAGTGATAGCGGTGAAATTAACAAACCGACCCAGCATTTT. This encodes CAWSDSGEINKPTQHF. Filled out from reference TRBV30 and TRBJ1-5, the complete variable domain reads SQTIHQWPATLVQPVGSPLSLECTVEGTSNPNLYWYRQAAGRGLQLLFYSVGIGQISSEVPQNLSASRPQDRQFILSSKKLLLSDSGFYLCAWSDSGEINKPTQHFGDGTRLSIL.

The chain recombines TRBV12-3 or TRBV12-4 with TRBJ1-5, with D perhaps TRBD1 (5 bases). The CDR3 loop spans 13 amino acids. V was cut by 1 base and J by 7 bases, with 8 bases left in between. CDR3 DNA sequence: TGTGCCAGCAGTTTAGGACAGATGCAGCCCCAGCATTTT. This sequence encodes CASSLGQMQPQHF.

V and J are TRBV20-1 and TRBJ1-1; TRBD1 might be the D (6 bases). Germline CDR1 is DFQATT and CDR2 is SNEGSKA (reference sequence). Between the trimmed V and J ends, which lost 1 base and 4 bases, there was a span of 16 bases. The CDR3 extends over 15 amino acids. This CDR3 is CSARVAGARFTEAFF. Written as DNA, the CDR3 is TGCAGTGCTAGAGTCGCGGGGGCGCGGTTCACTGAAGCTTTCTTT.

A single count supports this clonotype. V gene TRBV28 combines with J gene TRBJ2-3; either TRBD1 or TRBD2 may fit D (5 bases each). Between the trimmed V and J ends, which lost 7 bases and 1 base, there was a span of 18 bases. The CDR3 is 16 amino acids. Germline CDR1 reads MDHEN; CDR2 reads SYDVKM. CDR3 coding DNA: TGTGCCAGCACCCTTGCCGGCCAGGGAGGCACAGATACGCAGTATTTT. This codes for CASTLAGQGGTDTQYF.

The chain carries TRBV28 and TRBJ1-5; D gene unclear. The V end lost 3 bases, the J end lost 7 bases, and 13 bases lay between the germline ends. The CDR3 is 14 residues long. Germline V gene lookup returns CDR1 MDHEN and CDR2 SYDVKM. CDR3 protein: CASSFDQLDQPQHF. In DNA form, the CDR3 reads TGTGCCAGCAGTTTCGATCAGCTCGACCAGCCCCAGCATTTT. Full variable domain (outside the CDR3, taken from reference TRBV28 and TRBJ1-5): DVKVTQSSRYLVKRTGEKVFLECVQDMDHENMFWYRQDPGLGLRLIYFSYDVKMKEKGDIPEGYSVSREKKERFSLILESASTNQTSMYLCASSFDQLDQPQHFGDGTRLSIL.

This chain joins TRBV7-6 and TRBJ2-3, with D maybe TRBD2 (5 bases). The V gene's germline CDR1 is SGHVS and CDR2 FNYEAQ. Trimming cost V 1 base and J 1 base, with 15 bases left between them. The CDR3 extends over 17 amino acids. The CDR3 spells CASSLESGVWGTDTQYF. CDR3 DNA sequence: TGTGCCAGCAGCTTAGAATCCGGGGTTTGGGGCACAGATACGCAGTATTTT. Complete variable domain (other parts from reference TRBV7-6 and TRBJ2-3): GAGVSQSPRYKVTKRGQDVALRCDPISGHVSLYWYRQALGQGPEFLTYFNYEAQQDKSGLPNDRFSAERPEGSISTLTIQRTEQRDSAMYRCASSLESGVWGTDTQYFGPGTRLTVL.

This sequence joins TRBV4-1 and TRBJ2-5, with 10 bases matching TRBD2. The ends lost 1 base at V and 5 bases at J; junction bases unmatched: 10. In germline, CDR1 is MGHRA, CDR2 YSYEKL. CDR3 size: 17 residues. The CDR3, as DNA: TGCGCCAGCAGCCAAGGAGGGAGCGGGGGGGCCTGGGAGACCCAGTACTTC. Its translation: CASSQGGSGGAWETQYF.

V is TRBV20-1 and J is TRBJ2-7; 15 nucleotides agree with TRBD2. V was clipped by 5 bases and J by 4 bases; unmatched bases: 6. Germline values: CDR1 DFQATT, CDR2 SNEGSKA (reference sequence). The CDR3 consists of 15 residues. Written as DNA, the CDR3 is TGCAGTGCTGAACGGACTAGCGGGGGGGTATACGAGCAGTACTTC. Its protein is CSAERTSGGVYEQYF.

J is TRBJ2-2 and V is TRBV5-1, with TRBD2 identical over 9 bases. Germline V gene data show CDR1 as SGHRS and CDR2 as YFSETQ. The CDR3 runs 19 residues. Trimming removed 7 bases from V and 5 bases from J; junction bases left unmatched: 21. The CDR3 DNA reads TGCGCCAGCGCCTCCCTTACCGCAACTAGCGGGTTCTATACCGGGGAGCTGTTTTTT. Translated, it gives CASASLTATSGFYTGELFF.

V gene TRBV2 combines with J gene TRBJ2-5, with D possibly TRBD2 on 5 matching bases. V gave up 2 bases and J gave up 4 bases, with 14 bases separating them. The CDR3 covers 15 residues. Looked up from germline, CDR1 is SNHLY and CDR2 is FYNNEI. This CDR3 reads CASSERRARGETQYF. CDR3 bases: TGTGCCAGCAGTGAACGTAGGGCCCGGGGAGAGACCCAGTACTTC. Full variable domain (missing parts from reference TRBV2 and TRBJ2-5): EPEVTQTPSHQVTQMGQEVILRCVPISNHLYFYWYRQILGQKVEFLVSFYNNEISEKSEIFDDQFSVERPDGSNFTLKIRSTKLEDSAMYFCASSERRARGETQYFGPGTRLLVL.

The CDR3 here is CASSTSGQGAGNTIYF. CDR3 nucleotide sequence: TGTGCCAGCAGCACATCGGGACAGGGGGCTGGAAACACCATATATTTT. This chain uses TRBV9 with TRBJ1-3; 11 nucleotides match TRBD1. Trimming removed 4 bases from V and 2 bases from J; junction bases left unmatched: 5. CDR3 size: 16 residues. From germline, CDR1 is SGDLS and CDR2 YYNGEE.

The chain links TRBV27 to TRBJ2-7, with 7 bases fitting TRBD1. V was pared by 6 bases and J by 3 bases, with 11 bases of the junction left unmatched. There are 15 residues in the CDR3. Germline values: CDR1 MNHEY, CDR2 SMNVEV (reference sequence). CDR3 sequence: CASSQAGTEGYEQYF. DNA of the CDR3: TGTGCCAGCAGCCAAGCCGGGACAGAGGGCTACGAGCAGTACTTC.

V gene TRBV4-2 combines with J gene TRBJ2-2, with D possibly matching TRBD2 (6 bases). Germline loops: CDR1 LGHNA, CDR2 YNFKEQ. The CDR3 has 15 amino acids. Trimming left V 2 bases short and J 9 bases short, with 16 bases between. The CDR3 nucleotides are TGTGCCAGCAGCCAACGCAGTGGAGGGCACTGGGAGCTGTTTTTT. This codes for CASSQRSGGHWELFF.

The CDR3 loop reads CSVGRSGTGGTGELFF. CDR3 DNA: TGCAGCGTTGGCCGATCCGGGACAGGGGGCACCGGGGAGCTGTTTTTT. The rearrangement links TRBV29-1 to TRBJ2-2, with 11 bases identical to TRBD1. J lost 4 bases, V lost 4 bases, and 8 bases had no gene match. The CDR3 runs to 16 residues. Germline V CDR1 and CDR2: SQVTM, ANQGSEA.

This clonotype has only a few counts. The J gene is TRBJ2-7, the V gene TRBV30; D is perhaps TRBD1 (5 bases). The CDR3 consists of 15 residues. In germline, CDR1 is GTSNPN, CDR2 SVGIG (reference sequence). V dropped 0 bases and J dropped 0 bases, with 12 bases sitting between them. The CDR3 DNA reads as TGTGCCTGGAGTGTACCAGGGCCGAGCTCCTACGAGCAGTACTTC. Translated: CAWSVPGPSSYEQYF.

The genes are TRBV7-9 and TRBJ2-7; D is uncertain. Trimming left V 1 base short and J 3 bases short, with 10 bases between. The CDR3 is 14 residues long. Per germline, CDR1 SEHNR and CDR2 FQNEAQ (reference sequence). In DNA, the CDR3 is TGTGCCAGCAGCTTAGGTCCAGGAGACTACGAGCAGTACGTC. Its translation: CASSLGPGDYEQYV.

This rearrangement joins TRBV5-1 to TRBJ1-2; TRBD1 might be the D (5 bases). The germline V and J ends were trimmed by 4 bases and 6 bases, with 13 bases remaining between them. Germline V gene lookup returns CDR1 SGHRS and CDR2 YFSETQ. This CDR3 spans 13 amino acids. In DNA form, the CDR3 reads TGCGCCAGCAGCACCAACCTCAGGGATGGCTACACCTTC. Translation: CASSTNLRDGYTF.

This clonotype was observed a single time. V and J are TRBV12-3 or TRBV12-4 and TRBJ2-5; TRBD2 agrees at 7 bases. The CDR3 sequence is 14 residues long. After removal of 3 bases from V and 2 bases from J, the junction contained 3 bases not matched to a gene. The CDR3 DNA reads TGTGCCAGCAGTTTTCTGGGAGGGCAAGAGACCCAGTACTTC. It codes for CASSFLGGQETQYF.

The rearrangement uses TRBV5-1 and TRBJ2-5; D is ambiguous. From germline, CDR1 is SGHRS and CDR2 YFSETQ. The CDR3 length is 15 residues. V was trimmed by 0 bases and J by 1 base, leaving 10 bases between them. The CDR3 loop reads CASSLDTLRQETQYF. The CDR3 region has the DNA TGCGCCAGCAGCTTGGATACACTCCGCCAAGAGACCCAGTACTTC.

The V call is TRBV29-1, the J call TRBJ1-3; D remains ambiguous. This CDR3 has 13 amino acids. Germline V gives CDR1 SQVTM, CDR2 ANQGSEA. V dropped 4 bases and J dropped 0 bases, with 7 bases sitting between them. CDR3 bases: TGCAGCGTTGCCGTAGACTCTGGAAACACCATATATTTT. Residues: CSVAVDSGNTIYF.

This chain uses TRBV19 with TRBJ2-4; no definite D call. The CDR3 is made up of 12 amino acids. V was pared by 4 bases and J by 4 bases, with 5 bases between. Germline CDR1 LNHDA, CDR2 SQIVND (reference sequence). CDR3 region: CASSTPKNIQYF. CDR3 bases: TGTGCCAGTAGTACCCCGAAAAACATTCAGTACTTC.

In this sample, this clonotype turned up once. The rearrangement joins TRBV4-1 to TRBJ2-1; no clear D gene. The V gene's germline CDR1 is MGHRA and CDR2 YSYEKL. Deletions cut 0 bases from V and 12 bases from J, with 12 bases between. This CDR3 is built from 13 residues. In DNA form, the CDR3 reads TGCGCCAGCAGCCAAGATAGAGCCTCGGGGCAGTTCTTC. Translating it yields CASSQDRASGQFF.

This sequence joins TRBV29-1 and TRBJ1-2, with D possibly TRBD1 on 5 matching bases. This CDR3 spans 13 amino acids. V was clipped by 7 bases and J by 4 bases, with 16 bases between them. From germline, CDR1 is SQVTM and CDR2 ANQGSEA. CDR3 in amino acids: CSGMDGGLYGYTF. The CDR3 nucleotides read TGCAGCGGCATGGACGGGGGTCTCTATGGCTACACCTTC.